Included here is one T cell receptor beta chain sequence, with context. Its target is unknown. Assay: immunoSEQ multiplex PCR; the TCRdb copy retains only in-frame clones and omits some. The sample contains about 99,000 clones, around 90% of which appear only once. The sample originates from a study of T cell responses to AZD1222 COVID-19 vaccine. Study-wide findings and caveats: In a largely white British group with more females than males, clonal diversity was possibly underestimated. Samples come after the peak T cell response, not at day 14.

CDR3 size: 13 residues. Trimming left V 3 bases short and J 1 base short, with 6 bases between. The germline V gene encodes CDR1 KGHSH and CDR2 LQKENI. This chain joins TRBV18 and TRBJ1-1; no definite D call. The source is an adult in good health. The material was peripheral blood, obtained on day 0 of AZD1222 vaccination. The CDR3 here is CASSPTENTEAFF. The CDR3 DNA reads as TGTGCCAGCTCACCCACAGAGAACACTGAAGCTTTCTTT.